A single sample gave rise to the 7 T cell receptor beta chains below, sequenced in a study of control samples from healthy donors and cancer patients (dated by TCRdb to 2018 to 2020). The method was the immunoSEQ multiplex PCR assay. TCRdb limited this immuneACCESS table to in-frame rearrangements with V and J called. A share of clones is missing; checked studies link under half to unresolved V genes, and the rest is unexplained. The sample records 170,000 or so clones, roughly 94% of which are singletons. The top ten clones comprise about 8.5% of the sample. Sequenced: blood. The receptor source for this set is a middle-aged woman in good health.

The rearrangement joins TRBV6-1 to TRBJ1-5; 11 bases match TRBD1. V lost 1 base to trimming and J lost 6 bases; unmatched junction nucleotides: 8. Germline-derived CDR1 and CDR2 are MNHNS and SASEGT. This CDR3 has 17 residues. CDR3: CASSEEVGTGGRQPQHF. The DNA of the CDR3 is TGTGCCAGCAGTGAAGAGGTTGGGACAGGGGGACGTCAGCCCCAGCATTTT.

CDR3 DNA sequence: TGTGCCACCGGGCCGGGCTCCTACGAGCAGTACTTC. Translating gives CATGPGSYEQYF. This chain uses TRBV5-5 with TRBJ2-7; D call uncertain. V dropped 9 bases and J dropped 0 bases, with 10 bases sitting between them. This CDR3 is 12 amino acids long. Germline loops: CDR1 SGHKS, CDR2 YYEKEE (reference sequence).

Points on this clone: A junction end diverges from the germline sequence, so it may reflect a read error. The chain employs TRBV7-2 and TRBJ1-2; 9 nucleotides agree with TRBD1. The germline V gene has CDR1 SGHTA and CDR2 FQGNSA. The CDR3 sequence is 15 residues long. Here the CDR3 reads CASRATGGVSYGYAF. The CDR3 coding sequence is TGTGCCAGCAGAGCTACAGGGGGCGTAAGCTATGGCTACGCCTTC.

The chain recombines TRBV6-5 with TRBJ2-3; either TRBD1 or TRBD2 may fit D (5 bases each). Germline lookup yields CDR1 MNHEY and CDR2 SVGAGI. The CDR3 has 13 residues. V lost 8 bases to trimming and J lost 2 bases, with 11 bases between them. The CDR3 DNA is TGTGCCAGCCGAAGGGACCTCACAGATACGCAGTATTTT. This encodes CASRRDLTDTQYF.

V is TRBV5-8 and J is TRBJ1-1, with a tentative D call TRBD1 (6 bases). In germline, CDR1 is SGHTS, CDR2 YDEGEE. CDR3 size: 15 residues. The ends were cut back, 0 bases at V and 5 bases at J, with 14 bases in the middle. This chain's CDR3 is CASSLGTAGRTEAFF. The DNA of the CDR3 is TGTGCCAGCAGCTTGGGGACAGCTGGAAGGACTGAAGCTTTCTTT.

The rearrangement uses TRBV25-1 and TRBJ1-2; 7 nucleotides match TRBD1. CDR1 and CDR2 from the germline V gene are MGHDK and SYGVNS. The CDR3 extends over 13 amino acids. V shed 4 bases and J 2 bases; nucleotides not matched to a gene: 1. DNA for the CDR3: TGTGCCAGCAGTGTAGGGGGCAACTATGGCTACACCTTC. Protein sequence: CASSVGGNYGYTF.

The CDR3 nucleotides read TGTGCCAGCAGCAATCCGCCGCGGGACACTAATCCGGTGGAAAAACTGTTTTTT. The encoded protein is CASSNPPRDTNPVEKLFF. The chain uses TRBV7-9 and TRBJ1-4, with D possibly matching TRBD1 (6 bases). Germline CDR1 and CDR2: SEHNR and FQNEAQ (reference sequence). The CDR3 sequence is 18 residues long. Trimming removed 5 bases from V and 8 bases from J, with 27 bases in between.